These 22 T cell receptor beta chains share one sample of origin, sequenced in a study of blood T cell repertoires in COVID-19. Sequencing used immunoSEQ multiplex PCR; TCRdb keeps in-frame clones, though not all of them. Among more than 130,000 clones listed, about four fifths were seen once. Sequenced input: peripheral blood. These receptor sequences come from a woman older than 75 in a cohort sampled during active or convalescent COVID-19.

CDR3 sequence: CASSTRGGGYTF. CDR3 DNA sequence: TGTGCCAGCAGCACACGAGGGGGCGGCTACACCTTC. This chain uses TRBV6-6 with TRBJ1-2; TRBD1 matches 7 bases. CDR1 is MNHNY, CDR2 SVGAGI, per germline (reference sequence). This CDR3 is built from 12 residues. V lost 6 bases, J lost 8 bases, and 6 bases stayed unmatched.

The V call is TRBV6-5, the J call TRBJ1-1; 7 nucleotides line up with TRBD1. CDR1 is MNHEY, CDR2 SVGAGI, per germline. The J segment lost 5 bases and the V segment lost 8 bases, leaving 8 bases of the junction unmatched. This CDR3 spans 13 amino acids. The CDR3 sequence: CASAGGSWTEAFF. CDR3 nucleotide sequence: TGTGCCAGCGCAGGGGGTTCGTGGACTGAAGCTTTCTTT.

The rearrangement joins TRBV11-2 to TRBJ1-5; a weak D match, TRBD1 (6 bases). Trimming took off 1 base at V and 3 bases at J, with 10 bases between the two ends. Germline CDR1 reads SGHAT; CDR2 reads FQNNGV. This CDR3 region has 15 residues. CDR3 nucleotides: TGTGCCAGCAGCTTAGGTGGGGGCACCAATCAGCCCCAGCATTTT. This gives the protein CASSLGGGTNQPQHF.

The sample holds a few counts of this clone. The chain joins TRBV24-1 to TRBJ1-1, with unresolved D. This CDR3 comprises 12 residues. V lost 10 bases to trimming and J lost 0 bases, with 8 bases between them. Germline CDR1 is KGHDR and CDR2 is SFDVKD. The CDR3 DNA is TGTGCCACGCGCGGATTGAACACTGAAGCTTTCTTT. This encodes CATRGLNTEAFF.

The rearrangement joins TRBV27 to TRBJ1-1, with 7 bases matching TRBD1. CDR3 length: 15 amino acids. With 10 bases clipped from V and 1 base from J, the junction kept 12 bases outside the gene matches. Looked up from germline, CDR1 is MNHEY and CDR2 is SMNVEV (reference sequence). CDR3 sequence: CAIYRGVRQNTEAFF. As DNA, the CDR3 is TGTGCCATTTACAGGGGAGTGAGGCAGAACACTGAAGCTTTCTTT.

V is TRBV6-5 and J is TRBJ2-5; D is possibly TRBD1 (5 bases). The V end was cut by 2 bases, the J end by 1 base, with 11 bases between. The CDR3 is 15 residues long. The germline V gene encodes CDR1 MNHEY and CDR2 SVGAGI. CDR3 loop: CASSYRRQPQETQYF. In DNA, the CDR3 is TGTGCCAGCAGTTACCGTAGACAGCCCCAAGAGACCCAGTACTTC.

This clone has just one count. The CDR3: CASRRQGNEKLFF. The CDR3 bases are TGTGCCAGCAGGAGACAGGGGAATGAAAAACTGTTTTTT. The V call is TRBV28, the J call TRBJ1-4; 8 bases fit TRBD1. This CDR3 is built from 13 residues. Germline CDR1 is MDHEN and CDR2 is SYDVKM. Trimming at V came to 6 bases and at J to 5 bases, leaving 2 bases not matched to a gene.

The genes are TRBV3-1 (or the pseudogene TRBV3-2) and TRBJ2-5, with 8 bases matching TRBD2. In germline, CDR1 is LGHDT, CDR2 YNNKEL (reference sequence). The junction had 8 bases not matched to a gene; V was cut back by 1 base and J by 4 bases. The CDR3 has 16 amino acids. CDR3 amino acids: CASSQGSGGRLETQYF. The CDR3 bases are TGTGCCAGCAGCCAAGGGTCGGGGGGGCGGCTAGAGACCCAGTACTTC.

The rearrangement uses TRBV2 and TRBJ2-3; 8 nucleotides agree with TRBD2. The germline CDR1 and CDR2 sequences are SNHLY and FYNNEI. The CDR3 has 16 amino acids. Trimming cost V 3 bases and J 1 base; bases outside gene matches: 6. CDR3 amino acids: CASSEGLDLGTDTQYF. The CDR3 coding sequence is TGTGCCAGCAGTGAGGGACTAGATTTAGGCACAGATACGCAGTATTTT.

The chain uses TRBV5-1 and TRBJ2-2; 7 bases line up with TRBD1. The germline gives CDR1 SGHRS, CDR2 YFSETQ. The CDR3 has 13 residues. V shed 5 bases, J shed 6 bases, and the junction held 4 bases outside the gene matches. The CDR3 here is CASRTGESGELFF. The CDR3 DNA is TGCGCCAGCAGAACAGGGGAGTCCGGGGAGCTGTTTTTT.

The genes are TRBV6-2 or TRBV6-3 and TRBJ2-2, with D perhaps TRBD2 (7 bases). Germline loops: CDR1 MNHEY, CDR2 SVGEGT. This CDR3 is 16 amino acids long. V lost 1 base, J lost 3 bases, and 12 bases lay in between. DNA for the CDR3: TGTGCCAGCAGTTACTACACAGGGAGGGACACCGGGGAGCTGTTTTTT. It specifies CASSYYTGRDTGELFF.

This chain uses TRBV28 with TRBJ2-7; 7 bases line up with TRBD2. The CDR3 consists of 13 residues. The trim removed 5 bases at V and 4 bases at J, leaving 5 bases unmatched. Germline V CDR1 and CDR2: MDHEN, SYDVKM. The CDR3 DNA sequence: TGTGCCAGCAGTCAAGCGGGGCTATACGAGCAGTACTTC. Translated, it gives CASSQAGLYEQYF.

The V call is TRBV6-5, the J call TRBJ1-1; no clear D gene. Germline V lookup: CDR1 MNHEY, CDR2 SVGAGI. The CDR3 has 15 residues. Between the trimmed V and J ends, which lost 0 bases and 5 bases, there was a span of 13 bases. The CDR3 DNA is TGTGCCAGCAGTTACTCCAGGCCCCGGGGAACTGAAGCTTTCTTT. Translated, it gives CASSYSRPRGTEAFF.

The V call is TRBV4-3, the J call TRBJ1-2; 8 positions agree with TRBD1. J gave up 6 bases and V 0 bases, and 6 bases lay outside the gene matches. The CDR3 runs 15 residues. Germline values: CDR1 LGHNA, CDR2 YSLEER. The CDR3 loop reads CASSQEQGAYDGYTF. The CDR3 nucleotides read TGCGCCAGCAGCCAAGAGCAGGGGGCATATGATGGCTACACCTTC.

This clone was observed a few times. The chain links TRBV7-8 to TRBJ1-3; 7 bases are a match to TRBD1. CDR3 length: 15 amino acids. Germline CDR1 reads SGHVS; CDR2 reads FQNEAQ. V gave up 3 bases and J gave up 2 bases; unmatched junction bases: 4. The CDR3 sequence: CASSLTGSPGNTIYF. DNA of the CDR3: TGTGCCAGCAGCTTGACAGGGAGCCCTGGAAACACCATATATTTT.

V gene TRBV5-6 combines with J gene TRBJ2-5; D call uncertain. Looked up from germline, CDR1 is SGHDT and CDR2 is YYEEEE. The CDR3 contains 14 residues. V shed 0 bases and J shed 1 base, with 7 bases lying between them. CDR3 residues: CASSLGAIQETQYF. In DNA, the CDR3 is TGTGCCAGCAGCTTGGGTGCTATCCAAGAGACCCAGTACTTC.

The chain has TRBV28 and TRBJ1-2, with D tentatively TRBD1 (6 bases). Germline V gene data show CDR1 as MDHEN and CDR2 as SYDVKM. The V and J ends lost 10 bases and 4 bases respectively, with 16 bases between them. The CDR3 has 13 amino acids. The CDR3 spells CAIPTGTLYGYTF. CDR3 sequence (DNA): TGTGCCATCCCCACCGGGACACTCTATGGCTACACCTTC.

The DNA of the CDR3 is TGTGCCAGCAGCTTGTCTGAGGCAGATCAAGAGACCCAGTACTTC. Amino acids: CASSLSEADQETQYF. The rearrangement uses TRBV7-7 and TRBJ2-5; D is unclear. V dropped 3 bases and J dropped 2 bases, with 13 bases sitting between them. The germline gives CDR1 SSHAT, CDR2 FNYEAQ (reference sequence). The CDR3 length is 15 residues.

This chain links TRBV3-1 (or the pseudogene TRBV3-2) with TRBJ1-1; D remains unclear. V was pared by 1 base and J by 6 bases, with 6 bases between. The CDR3 loop spans 12 amino acids. The germline CDR1 and CDR2 sequences are LGHDT and YNNKEL (reference sequence). The CDR3 bases are TGTGCCAGCAGCCAAGTTTCGGCTGAAGCTTTCTTT. Residues: CASSQVSAEAFF.

The rearrangement uses TRBV29-1 and TRBJ2-1; tentative D call: TRBD2 (6 bases). Trimming stripped 4 bases from V and 4 bases from J, with 11 bases between. This CDR3 is 13 amino acids long. Germline CDR1 SQVTM, CDR2 ANQGSEA. This CDR3 is CSVAGVLYNEQFF. CDR3 DNA: TGCAGCGTTGCGGGGGTCTTATACAATGAGCAGTTCTTC.

V gene TRBV6-6 combines with J gene TRBJ1-2; no clear D. This CDR3 spans 15 amino acids. Trimming removed 6 bases at V and 4 bases at J, with 18 bases between. The V gene's germline CDR1 is MNHNY and CDR2 SVGAGI (reference sequence). The CDR3 DNA sequence: TGTGCCAGCAGCCACCGTGCGGGAGACCTCTATGGCTACACCTTC. Its protein product is CASSHRAGDLYGYTF.

V usage is TRBV7-2 and J usage is TRBJ1-4; no firm D call. The CDR3 extends over 15 amino acids. Germline V gene sequence: CDR1 SGHTA, CDR2 FQGNSA. The ends were cut back, 1 base at V and 5 bases at J, with 11 bases in the middle. CDR3 region: CASSLVAGGNEKLFF. The CDR3 DNA reads TGTGCCAGCAGCTTAGTCGCTGGAGGAAATGAAAAACTGTTTTTT.